This TCR beta chain emerged from a study of cytomegalovirus exposure and HLA in healthy donors. For the study at large: Around 85 million unique TCR sequences came from HLA-typed donors in an early release.

Sampled while nominally healthy, donors likely had unrecorded immune exposures. With 7 bases clipped from V and 1 base from J, the junction kept 13 bases outside the gene matches. This CDR3 comprises 16 residues. The germline gives CDR1 MNHEY, CDR2 SMNVEV (reference sequence). The PCR made use of 60 Vbeta and 13 Jbeta primers. The assay was immunoSEQ multiplex PCR, and TCRdb's table has in-frame clones only and misses some. The table shows 210,000 or so clones, with around nine tenths occurring only once. V usage is TRBV27 and J usage is TRBJ2-7; 7 nucleotides match TRBD2. The receptor comes from a woman younger than 35 in good health and CMV-seronegative. The sequenced sample consisted of PBMCs. In DNA, the CDR3 is TGTGCCAGCAAGGAACAGGCGGGAGCAGCGTCCTACGAGCAGTACTTC. It specifies CASKEQAGAASYEQYF.